Below, 5 T cell receptor beta chains from the same sample are listed, as sequenced in a study of beta chain features in type 1 diabetes. Every isolated RNA sample was fully reverse transcribed, so sequencing captured expressed TCRB transcripts. The protocol was immunoSEQ multiplex PCR, while the TCRdb copy is restricted to in-frame clones and leaves out a portion. The data contain about 470,000 clones, approximately 31% of them singletons. The sequenced sample consisted of naive CD4+ T cells from blood. These receptors were collected from a man between 18 and 35 years old in good health.

This clone showed up just a few times. The chain joins TRBV29-1 to TRBJ2-1; D perhaps matches TRBD1 (5 bases). Between the trimmed V and J ends, which lost 7 bases and 10 bases, there was a span of 14 bases. The CDR3 is 11 amino acids. CDR1 SQVTM and CDR2 ANQGSEA come from the germline V gene. The CDR3 DNA reads TGCAGCGCCGTCTCAGGGTCCGAGCAGTTCTTC. Encoded protein: CSAVSGSEQFF.

This clone was observed a handful of times. The J gene is TRBJ1-2, the V gene TRBV30; D is unclear. V lost 3 bases and J 4 bases, leaving 6 bases between the germline ends. The CDR3 is 11 amino acids. Germline V gene sequence: CDR1 GTSNPN, CDR2 SVGIG (reference sequence). CDR3 sequence: CAWRDIYGYTF. DNA for the CDR3: TGTGCCTGGAGGGATATCTATGGCTACACCTTC.

This clone is a singleton in its sample. The chain carries TRBV2 and TRBJ1-2; D is undetermined. The V and J ends lost 4 bases and 4 bases respectively, with 4 bases between them. In germline, CDR1 is SNHLY, CDR2 FYNNEI. The CDR3 length is 11 residues. In DNA, the CDR3 is TGTGCCAGCAGTGGAGGCTATGGCTACACCTTC. It translates to CASSGGYGYTF.

The table lists this clone with a few counts. The CDR3 DNA is TGCGCCAGCGGCGCGGGAGGATCCACAGATACGCAGTATTTT. As protein: CASGAGGSTDTQYF. The rearrangement uses TRBV5-1 and TRBJ2-3, with 8 bases aligning to TRBD2. This CDR3 region has 14 residues. The V and J ends lost 7 bases and 2 bases, in that order; junction bases with no gene match: 6. Germline V lookup: CDR1 SGHRS, CDR2 YFSETQ. Full variable domain (rest looked up from reference TRBV5-1 and TRBJ2-3): KAGVTQTPRYLIKTRGQQVTLSCSPISGHRSVSWYQQTPGQGLQFLFEYFSETQRNKGNFPGRFSGRQFSNSRSEMNVSTLELGDSALYLCASGAGGSTDTQYFGPGTRLTVL.

In this sample, this clone turned up a few times. The chain recombines TRBV5-4 with TRBJ2-7; a weak D match, TRBD2 (6 bases). Trimming stripped 3 bases from V and 7 bases from J, with 20 bases between. Germline lookup yields CDR1 SGHNT and CDR2 YYREEE (reference sequence). The CDR3 extends over 15 amino acids. The CDR3 DNA reads TGTGCCAGCAGCTCAAAGGCGGGCGGGGTCAGGGAGCAGTACTTC. This codes for CASSSKAGGVREQYF. The whole variable domain, filled in from reference TRBV5-4 and TRBJ2-7, reads ETGVTQSPTHLIKTRGQQVTLRCSSQSGHNTVSWYQQALGQGPQFIFQYYREEENGRGNFPPRFSGLQFPNYSSELNVNALELDDSALYLCASSSKAGGVREQYFGPGTRLTVT.